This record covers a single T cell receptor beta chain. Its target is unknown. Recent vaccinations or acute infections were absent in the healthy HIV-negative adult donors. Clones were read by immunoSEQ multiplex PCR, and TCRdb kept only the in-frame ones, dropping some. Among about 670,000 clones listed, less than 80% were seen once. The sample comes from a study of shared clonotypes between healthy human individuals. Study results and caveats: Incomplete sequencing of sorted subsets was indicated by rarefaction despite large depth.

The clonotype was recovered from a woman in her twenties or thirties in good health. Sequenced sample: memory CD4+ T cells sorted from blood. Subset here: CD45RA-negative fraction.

The CDR3 spells CAISELSENQPQHF. The CDR3 DNA follows: TGTGCCATCAGTGAGTTGTCAGAAAATCAGCCCCAGCATTTT. The chain has TRBV10-3 and TRBJ1-5; D remains ambiguous. The CDR3 extends over 14 amino acids. Trimming removed 1 base from V and 4 bases from J, with 8 bases in between. Looked up from germline, CDR1 is ENHRY and CDR2 is SYGVKD.